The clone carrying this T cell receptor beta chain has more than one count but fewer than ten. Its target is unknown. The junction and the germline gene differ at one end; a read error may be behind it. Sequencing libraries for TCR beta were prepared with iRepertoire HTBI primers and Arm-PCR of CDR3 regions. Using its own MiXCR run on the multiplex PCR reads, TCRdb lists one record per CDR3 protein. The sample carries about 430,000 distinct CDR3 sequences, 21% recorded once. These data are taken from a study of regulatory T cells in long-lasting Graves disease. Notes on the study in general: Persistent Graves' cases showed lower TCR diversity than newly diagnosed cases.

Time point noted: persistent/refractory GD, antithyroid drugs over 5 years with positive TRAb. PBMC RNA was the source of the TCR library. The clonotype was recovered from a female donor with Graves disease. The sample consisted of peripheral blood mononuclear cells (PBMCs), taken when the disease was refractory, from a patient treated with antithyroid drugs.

The CDR3 reads CATPRAERVYGQYF. Written as DNA, the CDR3 is TGTGCTACTCCGCGGGCGGAGCGAGTATACGGGCAGTACTTC. V gene TRBV12-5 combines with J gene TRBJ2-7, with a tentative D call TRBD2 (5 bases). This CDR3 has 14 residues. From germline, CDR1 is LGHNT and CDR2 FRNRAP. The whole variable domain, remainder taken from reference TRBV12-5 and TRBJ2-7, is DARVTQTPRHKVTEMGQEVTMRCQPILGHNTVFWYRQTMMQGLELLAYFRNRAPLDDSGMPKDRFSAEMPDATLATLKIQPSEPRDSAVYFCATPRAERVYGQYFGPGTRLTVT.